One sample yielded the 23 T cell receptor beta chains listed below, sequenced in a study of T-cell reconstitution after alpha-beta-depleted transplantation in children. Researchers prepared the TCRbeta library using unique molecular identifiers, the study reports. TCRdb reprocessed the PCR reads with MiXCR, giving one entry per CDR3 protein. The sample yields 190,000 or so distinct CDR3 sequences, approximately 6.8% seen once. Sequencing used PBMCs from the stem cell graft donor, obtained from the stem cell graft. Receptor source: a human donor who donated a stem cell graft to a child with Wiskott-Aldrich syndrome.

The gene calls are TRBV5-1 and TRBJ2-7; TRBD2 aligns across 10 bases. The CDR3 has 15 residues. The junction had 4 bases not matched to a gene; V was cut back by 0 bases and J by 4 bases. Germline V gene data show CDR1 as SGHRS and CDR2 as YFSETQ. CDR3 bases: TGCGCCAGCAGCTTGGTAGCGGGAGGCGGATACGAGCAGTACTTC. Protein sequence: CASSLVAGGGYEQYF. Variable domain in full (rest from reference TRBV5-1 and TRBJ2-7): KAGVTQTPRYLIKTRGQQVTLSCSPISGHRSVSWYQQTPGQGLQFLFEYFSETQRNKGNFPGRFSGRQFSNSRSEMNVSTLELGDSALYLCASSLVAGGGYEQYFGPGTRLTVT.

This clonotype came up many times. The rearrangement uses TRBV29-1 and TRBJ1-3, with D uncertain. The V and J ends lost 0 bases and 0 bases respectively, with 3 bases between them. From germline, CDR1 is SQVTM and CDR2 ANQGSEA. The CDR3 runs to 13 residues. CDR3 region: CSVEENSGNTIYF. CDR3 DNA: TGCAGCGTTGAAGAGAACTCTGGAAACACCATATATTTT.

This clonotype was seen at least ten times. This chain uses TRBV6-1 with TRBJ2-3; D perhaps matches TRBD1 (6 bases). The CDR3 runs to 16 residues. The germline gives CDR1 MNHNS, CDR2 SASEGT. Trimming removed 6 bases at V and 2 bases at J, with 18 bases between. This chain's CDR3 is CASSPQGGRATDTQYF. For the CDR3, the DNA is TGTGCCAGCAGCCCACAGGGTGGAAGGGCCACAGATACGCAGTATTTT.

This clonotype was detected many times. The chain joins TRBV29-1 to TRBJ2-2, with 7 positions matching TRBD1. Germline loops: CDR1 SQVTM, CDR2 ANQGSEA. The trim removed 7 bases at V and 0 bases at J, leaving 5 bases unmatched. The CDR3 spans 14 residues. The CDR3 DNA is TGCAGCGCCAGGGACAGCCCGAACACCGGGGAGCTGTTTTTT. Translated, it gives CSARDSPNTGELFF.

At least ten counts were recorded for this clonotype. This chain uses TRBV20-1 with TRBJ2-1; 7 bases map to TRBD2. The J segment lost 2 bases and the V segment lost 3 bases, leaving 4 bases of the junction unmatched. This CDR3 region has 14 residues. Germline assignment: CDR1 DFQATT and CDR2 SNEGSKA (reference sequence). The CDR3 loop is CSASPGGPYNEQFF. CDR3 bases: TGCAGTGCTAGTCCGGGAGGACCCTACAATGAGCAGTTCTTC.

There are many counts of this clonotype. The rearrangement uses TRBV7-9 and TRBJ1-6; D is perhaps TRBD1 (5 bases). Trimming cost V 2 bases and J 7 bases, with 12 bases left between them. Germline V CDR1 and CDR2: SEHNR, FQNEAQ (reference sequence). The CDR3 length is 15 residues. The CDR3 is CASSLRGTGNSPLHF. The DNA of the CDR3 is TGTGCCAGCAGCTTAAGAGGGACCGGGAATTCACCCCTCCACTTT.

This clonotype turned up a few times. The chain recombines TRBV20-1 with TRBJ2-3; no clear D gene. Deletions cut 1 base from V and 0 bases from J, with 14 bases between. Germline values: CDR1 DFQATT, CDR2 SNEGSKA (reference sequence). This CDR3 is 16 amino acids long. The CDR3 loop is CSARVIDLISTDTQYF. The CDR3 bases are TGCAGTGCTAGAGTTATCGACCTAATAAGCACAGATACGCAGTATTTT.

The table lists this clonotype with a few counts. The J gene is TRBJ2-7, the V gene TRBV20-1, with 7 bases that match TRBD2. This CDR3 has 16 amino acids. CDR1 is DFQATT and CDR2 is SNEGSKA in the germline V gene (reference sequence). J was trimmed by 0 bases and V by 0 bases; bases with no gene match: 8. The chain's CDR3 is CSARDPLAESSYEQYF. CDR3 nucleotides: TGCAGTGCTAGAGACCCCCTAGCGGAGAGCTCCTACGAGCAGTACTTC.

This clonotype was seen at least ten times. The chain employs TRBV6-1 and TRBJ1-1, with D unresolved. Looked up from germline, CDR1 is MNHNS and CDR2 is SASEGT. Trimming pared 8 bases from V and 2 bases from J, leaving 15 bases between. This CDR3 contains 14 residues. The CDR3 region is CASGATQSNTEAFF. In nucleotides, the CDR3 is TGTGCCAGCGGTGCGACACAATCAAACACTGAAGCTTTCTTT.

This clonotype has at least ten counts. The chain recombines TRBV30 with TRBJ2-1; D unclear. Between the trimmed V and J ends, which lost 7 bases and 2 bases, there was a span of 12 bases. The length of the CDR3 is 13 residues. CDR1 and CDR2 (germline): GTSNPN, SVGIG (reference sequence). As DNA, the CDR3 is TGTGCCTTCCCAGGACCGACCTACAATGAGCAGTTCTTC. It codes for CAFPGPTYNEQFF.

The table lists this clonotype with many counts. The chain carries TRBV18 and TRBJ2-3, with D perhaps TRBD1 (6 bases). Germline lookup yields CDR1 KGHSH and CDR2 LQKENI. The V end was cut by 2 bases, the J end by 5 bases, with 17 bases between. The CDR3 covers 16 residues. CDR3 coding DNA: TGTGCCAGCTCACCAACCTTGGGGGCAAGGAGAGATACGCAGTATTTT. This translates into CASSPTLGARRDTQYF.

This clonotype was picked up a small number of times. The genes are TRBV27 and TRBJ1-1; 7 nucleotides match TRBD1. CDR1 is MNHEY, CDR2 SMNVEV, per germline (reference sequence). V lost 5 bases and J lost 5; bases outside the gene matches: 8. This CDR3 has 14 amino acids. For the CDR3, the DNA is TGTGCCAGCAGTACAACAGGGGATGGAACTGAAGCTTTCTTT. As protein: CASSTTGDGTEAFF.

This clonotype has at least ten counts. The genes are TRBV6-1 and TRBJ2-2; 9 bases line up with TRBD2. CDR1 and CDR2 (germline): MNHNS, SASEGT. V gave up 6 bases and J gave up 7 bases; unmatched junction bases: 6. This CDR3 has 14 amino acids. The CDR3 DNA is TGTGCCAGCAGGCGGGGGGGCCTTGGCGGGGAGCTGTTTTTT. This codes for CASRRGGLGGELFF.

This clonotype was counted at least ten times. The junction and the germline gene differ at one end; a read error may be behind it. The chain joins TRBV3-1 to TRBJ1-2, with TRBD1 matching 8 bases. Germline CDR1 reads LGHDT; CDR2 reads YNNKEL (reference sequence). CDR3 size: 16 residues. CDR3 amino acids: CASSREGQGLTQSITF. Here the CDR3 DNA reads TGTGCCAGCAGCCGCGAAGGACAGGGACTCACCCAGTCGATCACTTTC.

Concerning this clonotype: A much larger clone differs from this one at a single base, so this may be a read error. V and J are TRBV7-9 and TRBJ2-7; 7 nucleotides agree with TRBD1. The V gene's germline CDR1 is SEHNR and CDR2 FQNEAQ (reference sequence). With V trimmed by 5 bases and J by 3 bases, 10 bases remained unmatched. The CDR3 loop spans 15 amino acids. The CDR3 sequence is CASSPARDRGYEQYF. The DNA for the CDR3 is TGTGCCAGCAGCCCAGCCCGGGACAGAGGCTACGAGCAGTACTTC.

The V gene is TRBV12-3 or TRBV12-4, the J gene TRBJ1-5; D is possibly TRBD1 (6 bases). The CDR3 is 14 residues long. V gave up 5 bases and J gave up 9 bases, with 17 bases separating them. The CDR3 DNA reads TGTGCCAGCAGTGAGGACGGGGGCCGCCGGCCCCAGCATTTT. This sequence encodes CASSEDGGRRPQHF.

This clonotype was seen many times. The chain uses TRBV28 and TRBJ2-1, with 7 bases that match TRBD1. There are 17 residues in the CDR3. J was trimmed by 7 bases and V by 4 bases; bases with no gene match: 16. CDR1 is MDHEN and CDR2 is SYDVKM in the germline V gene. The CDR3 protein is CASSSNPTGKGSNEQFF. CDR3 nucleotide sequence: TGTGCCAGCAGTTCGAACCCGACAGGGAAGGGTTCAAATGAGCAGTTCTTC.

In its sample, this clonotype was seen many times. The rearrangement joins TRBV12-3 or TRBV12-4 to TRBJ1-1; TRBD1 is a possible D gene (6 bases). The CDR3 consists of 12 residues. V lost 7 bases to trimming and J lost 8 bases, with 14 bases between them. CDR3: CASKITGKEAFF. The CDR3 DNA sequence: TGTGCCAGCAAAATTACAGGGAAAGAAGCTTTCTTT.

The sample holds a few counts of this clonotype. The chain links TRBV11-2 to TRBJ1-5; TRBD1 might be the D (5 bases). The CDR3 sequence is 17 residues long. The germline V gene has CDR1 SGHAT and CDR2 FQNNGV. Trimming cost V 0 bases and J 1 base, with 13 bases left between them. The CDR3 loop is CASSLDSGAYSNQPQHF. In DNA, the CDR3 is TGTGCCAGCAGCTTAGATAGCGGGGCATACAGCAATCAGCCCCAGCATTTT.

In this sample, this clonotype turned up many times. V gene TRBV5-1 combines with J gene TRBJ2-5; TRBD2 is a possible D gene (6 bases). V was clipped by 5 bases and J by 4 bases, with 15 bases between them. The V gene's germline CDR1 is SGHRS and CDR2 YFSETQ. The CDR3 covers 14 residues. The CDR3 sequence is CASRSFAAGETQYF. CDR3 coding DNA: TGCGCCAGCAGATCTTTCGCAGCGGGAGAGACCCAGTACTTC.

This clonotype was seen repeatedly, ten times or more. The chain recombines TRBV7-7 with TRBJ2-1; the D gene is possibly TRBD1 (6 bases). V gave up 1 base and J gave up 6 bases, with 10 bases separating them. The germline CDR1 and CDR2 sequences are SSHAT and FNYEAQ (reference sequence). The CDR3 extends over 14 amino acids. Here the CDR3 DNA reads TGTGCCAGCAGCTTAGGCGGACAGACCAATGAGCAGTTCTTC. It yields the protein CASSLGGQTNEQFF.

In its sample, this clonotype was seen many times. CDR3 loop: CASSLDQDSPLHF. The CDR3 DNA reads TGTGCCAGCAGCTTGGATCAAGATTCACCCCTCCACTTT. The chain joins TRBV7-7 to TRBJ1-6; D call uncertain. V was shortened by 3 bases and J by 8 bases, with 8 bases between the two germline ends. This CDR3 spans 13 amino acids. Per the germline V gene, CDR1 is SSHAT and CDR2 is FNYEAQ (reference sequence).

This clonotype was detected many times. The chain combines TRBV20-1 with TRBJ2-3; maybe TRBD2 (5 bases). V shed 6 bases and J shed 3 bases, with 22 bases lying between them. Germline V gene sequence: CDR1 DFQATT, CDR2 SNEGSKA (reference sequence). This CDR3 comprises 16 residues. The CDR3 here is CSAAQPPLGWTDTQYF. The DNA of the CDR3 is TGCAGTGCCGCCCAACCCCCACTAGGGTGGACAGATACGCAGTATTTT.